These T cell receptor beta chains were read from a single sample in a study of T cells expressing NK-cell markers. TCRdb reprocessed the 5' RACE reads and reports one entry per CDR3 protein, with no DNA. Here the sample table reports 400,000 to 550,000 distinct CDR3 sequences. The sample comprised blood T cells: a sorted CD56 or NKG2C T cell subset, CD4+ or CD8+ T cells, or bulk PBMC T cells (not recorded which). The receptors were gathered from a woman between 18 and 75 years old in good health. Each CDR3 is given with its conserved first and last residue.

cdr3_length j_call v_call cdr3_aa
16 TRBJ2-1 TRBV4-3 CASSQDFGRSYNEQFF
14 TRBJ1-5 TRBV5-1 CASSLGPGNQPQHF
14 TRBJ1-1 TRBV6-1 CASSEPDGLTEAFF
15 TRBJ1-6 TRBV7-2 CASSGFPAYNSPLHF
14 TRBJ1-1 TRBV18 CASSPLGQGTEAFF
14 TRBJ2-1 TRBV7-9 CASSIQRGHNEQFF
14 TRBJ2-5 TRBV20-1 CSARDDGEWETQYF
15 TRBJ1-5 TRBV20-1 CSASLDTGGNQPQHF
18 TRBJ2-5 TRBV5-5 CASSLGFVAGGEKETQYF
15 TRBJ1-1 TRBV12-3/TRBV12-4 CASSLGGRVNTEAFF
17 TRBJ2-3 TRBV27 CASSLSAGGRNTDTQYF
14 TRBJ1-1 TRBV6-5 CASSYTGQGTEAFF
12 TRBJ1-4 TRBV30 CAWSHLGEKLFF
12 TRBJ2-2 TRBV5-1 CASSQLIGELFF
15 TRBJ1-1 TRBV3-1 CASSQDHGRNTEAFF
14 TRBJ2-5 TRBV18 CASSPLTSKETQYF
15 TRBJ2-3 TRBV5-6 CASSLGPTSTDTQYF
13 TRBJ1-1 TRBV29-1 CSVEEGGNTEAFF
16 TRBJ2-1 TRBV4-2 CASSQDGQSSYNEQFF
13 TRBJ1-1 TRBV5-6 CASSLVPGTEAFF
15 TRBJ2-3 TRBV29-1 CSVEAVAGYTDTQYF
16 TRBJ2-1 TRBV5-1 CASRTSWASGTDEQFF
15 TRBJ2-1 TRBV5-1 CASSLLTSGSNEQFF
13 TRBJ2-3 TRBV10-1 CASSEVAIDTQYF
16 TRBJ2-1 TRBV5-1 CASSLGAGGPSHEQFF
13 TRBJ2-4 TRBV20-1 CRANRGAGNIQYF
15 TRBJ1-5 TRBV6-1 CASSVWGQSNQPQHF
14 TRBJ2-2 TRBV5-1 CASSSGSNTGELFF
16 TRBJ2-5 TRBV28 CASSLGMNANQETQYF
14 TRBJ1-6 TRBV7-2 CASRSYREDSPLHF
16 TRBJ1-2 TRBV19 CASSTLARDGNYGYTF
14 TRBJ2-3 TRBV20-1 CSASLAGNTDTQYF
17 TRBJ2-3 TRBV20-1 CSASFGGRGRFADTQYF
14 TRBJ2-1 TRBV23-1 CASSQPGASNEQFF
13 TRBJ2-5 TRBV20-1 CSGVGDIGETQYF
16 TRBJ2-1 TRBV4-3 CASSQERWARLMEQFF
16 TRBJ2-2 TRBV20-1 CSARVRGGGNTGELFF
14 TRBJ1-5 TRBV20-1 CSARSGTGNQPQHF
15 TRBJ2-1 TRBV6-5 CASSYLTSGRGEQFF
15 TRBJ2-1 TRBV11-2 CASSSLAGALREQFF
18 TRBJ2-1 TRBV4-3 CASSQAAGGLATLNEQFF
14 TRBJ1-2 TRBV3-1 CASSQEGVSYGYTF